This T cell receptor beta chain was sequenced during a study of PD-1 blockade in classical Hodgkin lymphoma. Study-wide points: Significantly greater TCR diversity emerged by C4D1 in CD4+ cells but not CD8+ cells. The diversity seen at baseline in complete responders resembled that of newly diagnosed patients. The causes of the repertoire differences, possibly disease activity or prior therapy, remain undefined.

As regards this clone: As yet, its antigen is unknown.

This CDR3 has 16 residues. The V end lost 6 bases, the J end lost 1 base, and 16 bases lay between the germline ends. Per the germline V gene, CDR1 is KGHSH and CDR2 is LQKENI. There was relapse after autologous stem cell transplantation in every patient, and there was variation in brentuximab vedotin exposure. TCRdb's table, derived via immunoSEQ multiplex PCR, lists solely in-frame clones and lacks some. The table has about 29,000 clones, around 70% seen once. J is TRBJ2-1 and V is TRBV18; the D is unclear. The source is a human donor with classical Hodgkin lymphoma. Specimen: peripheral blood mononuclear cells (PBMCs), collected before the second cycle of nivolumab. The CDR3 here is CASSSGWRISYNEQFF. CDR3 bases: TGTGCCAGCTCCTCGGGTTGGCGGATTTCCTACAATGAGCAGTTCTTC.